This T cell receptor (beta chain) was sequenced for a study of PD-1 blockade in mismatch repair-deficient tumors. The repertoire was sequenced with immunoSEQ multiplex PCR; TCRdb's copy has only in-frame clones and lacks some. The data show 70,000 to 95,000 clones, roughly 80% seen once. The germline V gene has CDR1 SGHDT and CDR2 YYEEEE. The CDR3 consists of 15 residues. V lost 1 base and J 1 base, leaving 10 bases between the germline ends. The TCR-sequenced patients were a few responders to pembrolizumab. This chain uses TRBV5-6 with TRBJ2-3; D unclear. The specimen was peripheral blood, collected 44 weeks after starting pembrolizumab. The receptor was isolated from an adult with mismatch repair-deficient cancer. CDR3 DNA: TGTGCCAGCAGCTTGTCTGTAGCAGGCACAGATACGCAGTATTTT. It codes for CASSLSVAGTDTQYF.